Shown below are 18 T cell receptor beta chains from a single sample sequenced in a study of Ad26.COV2.S vaccination and SARS-CoV-2 variants. The protocol was immunoSEQ multiplex PCR, while the TCRdb copy is restricted to in-frame clones and leaves out a portion. The sample gives about 280,000 clones, about 87% of which show up once; approximately 3.4% is in the top ten. The treatment: 15 to 20 received Ad26.COV2.S at low or high dose, single or two shots; 5 received placebo; per-sample allocation not given. Sample collection was performed on day 63 after the first vaccine or placebo injection. The specimen was peripheral blood, collected in a trial of Ad26.COV2.S vaccine versus placebo. Receptor source: a person between 18 and 60 years old who received the Ad26.COV2.S COVID-19 vaccine or a placebo.

V is TRBV27 and J is TRBJ1-2; 10 positions match TRBD1. J gave up 7 bases and V 6 bases, and 5 bases lay outside the gene matches. The germline gives CDR1 MNHEY, CDR2 SMNVEV (reference sequence). This CDR3 contains 13 residues. The CDR3 nucleotides are TGTGCCAGCAGCCTGACAGGGGGCTCTGGCTACACCTTC. As protein: CASSLTGGSGYTF.

V is TRBV30 and J is TRBJ1-2; D is ambiguous. The germline V gene has CDR1 GTSNPN and CDR2 SVGIG (reference sequence). The CDR3 extends over 11 amino acids. V gave up 2 bases and J gave up 6 bases, with 7 bases separating them. DNA of the CDR3: TGTGCCTGGAGTCCCCGGGATGGCTACACCTTC. Its protein is CAWSPRDGYTF.

This clone has a single count. The rearrangement links TRBV11-3 to TRBJ2-7; TRBD1 agrees at 9 bases. CDR1 is SGHNT and CDR2 is YENEEA in the germline V gene. V shed 1 base and J 6 bases; nucleotides not matched to a gene: 7. This CDR3 is 15 amino acids long. The CDR3: CASSLGGGTGREQYF. CDR3 bases: TGTGCCAGCAGCTTAGGAGGTGGGACAGGGCGCGAGCAGTACTTC. The variable domain in full, with the rest retrieved from reference TRBV11-3 and TRBJ2-7, is EAGVVQSPRYKIIEKKQPVAFWCNPISGHNTLYWYLQNLGQGPELLIRYENEEAVDDSQLPKDRFSAERLKGVDSTLKIQPAELGDSAVYLCASSLGGGTGREQYFGPGTRLTVT.

J is TRBJ2-3 and V is TRBV3-1 (or the pseudogene TRBV3-2); a weak D match, TRBD1 (6 bases). The germline V gene has CDR1 LGHDT and CDR2 YNNKEL (reference sequence). This CDR3 comprises 14 residues. Trimming shortened V by 8 bases and J by 3 bases, and 15 bases separated the two germline ends. In DNA form, the CDR3 reads TGTGCCAGCTGGGACAACCAAGGTACAGATACGCAGTATTTT. The encoded protein is CASWDNQGTDTQYF.

J is TRBJ1-4 and V is TRBV5-1; D not resolved. This CDR3 is 14 amino acids long. Germline loops: CDR1 SGHRS, CDR2 YFSETQ. The germline V and J ends were trimmed by 0 bases and 5 bases, with 8 bases remaining between them. The DNA for the CDR3 is TGCGCCAGCAGCTTGGGCAGCCAGAATGAAAAACTGTTTTTT. It translates to CASSLGSQNEKLFF.

In this sample, this clone turned up once. In DNA, the CDR3 is TGTGCCAGCAGTTACGGCGCCCCAACCTACGAGCAGTACTTC. This sequence encodes CASSYGAPTYEQYF. The gene calls are TRBV6-2 or TRBV6-3 and TRBJ2-7; D is unclear. V gave up 2 bases and J gave up 2 bases, with 10 bases separating them. CDR3 size: 14 residues. Germline V lookup: CDR1 MNHEY, CDR2 SVGEGT.

The chain links TRBV9 to TRBJ1-2; D is undetermined. The germline V gene encodes CDR1 SGDLS and CDR2 YYNGEE. This CDR3 comprises 16 residues. V lost 3 bases and J 3 bases, leaving 18 bases between the germline ends. This chain's CDR3 is CASSDSPTGLHYGYTF. In DNA form, the CDR3 reads TGTGCCAGCAGCGATAGTCCAACTGGGCTTCACTATGGCTACACCTTC.

V gene TRBV6-6 combines with J gene TRBJ1-2; 8 bases agree with TRBD1. The junction had 14 bases not matched to a gene; V was cut back by 5 bases and J by 3 bases. The germline gives CDR1 MNHNY, CDR2 SVGAGI (reference sequence). There are 17 residues in the CDR3. The CDR3 is CASSPPGATGVDYGYTF. The DNA for the CDR3 is TGTGCCAGCAGTCCACCCGGGGCGACAGGGGTGGACTATGGCTACACCTTC.

The V gene is TRBV14, the J gene TRBJ1-6; 9 bases are a match to TRBD1. The CDR3 extends over 16 amino acids. Looked up from germline, CDR1 is SGHDN and CDR2 is FVKESK. After removal of 6 bases from V and 5 bases from J, the junction contained 8 bases not matched to a gene. CDR3 coding DNA: TGTGCCAGCAGTCCAGGCGGGACAGGGAATAATTCACCCCTCCACTTT. Its translation: CASSPGGTGNNSPLHF.

The rearrangement uses TRBV3-1 (or the pseudogene TRBV3-2) and TRBJ1-4; no reliable D call. V lost 5 bases to trimming and J lost 14 bases, with 15 bases between them. The CDR3 spans 12 residues. CDR1 is LGHDT, CDR2 YNNKEL, per germline (reference sequence). CDR3: CASSIGGVSLFF. The CDR3 DNA sequence: TGTGCCAGCAGCATAGGAGGCGTAAGCCTGTTTTTT.

V usage is TRBV5-6 and J usage is TRBJ2-1, with D unresolved. Trimming pared 0 bases from V and 0 bases from J, leaving 4 bases between. CDR1 is SGHDT and CDR2 is YYEEEE in the germline V gene. CDR3 length: 14 residues. CDR3 coding DNA: TGTGCCAGCAGCTTGGATAGCTCCTACAATGAGCAGTTCTTC. It translates to CASSLDSSYNEQFF.

This rearrangement joins TRBV7-2 to TRBJ1-1; maybe TRBD1 (6 bases). CDR1 is SGHTA, CDR2 FQGNSA, per germline. The CDR3 loop spans 18 amino acids. Trimming stripped 1 base from V and 0 bases from J, with 18 bases between. The CDR3 region has the DNA TGTGCCAGCAGCTTAGAGGGGGTTTACGCGGGGATGAACACTGAAGCTTTCTTT. Its protein product is CASSLEGVYAGMNTEAFF.

V gene TRBV19 combines with J gene TRBJ2-2; 10 bases are a match to TRBD2. Per the germline V gene, CDR1 is LNHDA and CDR2 is SQIVND (reference sequence). Losses at the gene ends were 7 bases for V and 6 bases for J; bases not matched to a gene: 11. This CDR3 is built from 16 residues. CDR3 sequence: CASIPSGRALPGELFF. The DNA for the CDR3 is TGTGCCAGTATTCCCAGCGGGAGGGCCCTACCCGGGGAGCTGTTTTTT.

This chain links TRBV24-1 with TRBJ2-2, with D hard to call. CDR1 is KGHDR, CDR2 SFDVKD, per germline. V lost 0 bases to trimming and J lost 4 bases, with 8 bases between them. The CDR3 extends over 15 amino acids. The CDR3 protein is CATSDLRVSTGELFF. The CDR3 DNA reads as TGTGCCACCAGTGATTTGCGGGTTTCCACCGGGGAGCTGTTTTTT.

The chain has TRBV3-1 (or the pseudogene TRBV3-2) and TRBJ2-5; 10 positions agree with TRBD2. Trimming took 8 bases from V and 5 from J; bases not matched to a gene: 14. This CDR3 has 16 amino acids. The germline V gene encodes CDR1 LGHDT and CDR2 YNNKEL (reference sequence). CDR3 sequence (DNA): TGTGCCAGCTCGCACCGTACTAGCGGGATTTGGGAGACCCAGTACTTC. Protein: CASSHRTSGIWETQYF.

The V gene is TRBV19, the J gene TRBJ1-3; no firm D call. The CDR3 runs 13 residues. The germline V gene has CDR1 LNHDA and CDR2 SQIVND (reference sequence). The germline V and J ends were trimmed by 4 bases and 3 bases, with 7 bases remaining between them. The CDR3 region has the DNA TGTGCCAGTAGTAAGGCCGGTGGAAACACCATATATTTT. It encodes CASSKAGGNTIYF.

The chain joins TRBV3-1 (or the pseudogene TRBV3-2) to TRBJ2-7; the D gene is possibly TRBD1 (6 bases). Trimming pared 3 bases from V and 5 bases from J, leaving 14 bases between. The CDR3 runs 14 residues. Germline lookup yields CDR1 LGHDT and CDR2 YNNKEL (reference sequence). CDR3 in DNA: TGTGCCAGCAGCCACGGGACACCGGACCACGAGCAGTACTTC. The encoded protein is CASSHGTPDHEQYF.

The chain couples TRBV19 to TRBJ1-6; unclear D gene. This CDR3 is 13 amino acids long. V was shortened by 1 base and J by 10 bases, with 8 bases between the two germline ends. The V gene's germline CDR1 is LNHDA and CDR2 SQIVND (reference sequence). The CDR3: CASSIGAGSPLHF. The CDR3 DNA sequence: TGTGCCAGTAGTATAGGGGCCGGGTCACCCCTCCACTTT. The whole variable domain, filled in from reference TRBV19 and TRBJ1-6, reads DGGITQSPKYLFRKEGQNVTLSCEQNLNHDAMYWYRQDPGQGLRLIYYSQIVNDFQKGDIAEGYSVSREKKESFPLTVTSAQKNPTAFYLCASSIGAGSPLHFGNGTRLTVT.